Each of the 30 T cell receptor beta chains below was sequenced from the same sample in a study of regulatory T cells in long-lasting Graves disease. Arm-PCR of CDR3 regions with iRepertoire HTBI primers generated TCR beta libraries. TCRdb analysed the multiplex PCR reads with MiXCR anew, one entry per CDR3 protein. The sample has around 500,000 distinct CDR3 sequences, around 20% seen once. Documented time point: persistent/refractory GD, antithyroid drugs over 5 years with positive TRAb. Making the TCR library involved RNA that had been extracted from PBMCs. This specimen consisted of peripheral blood mononuclear cells (PBMCs), obtained when the disease was refractory, from a patient treated with antithyroid drugs. These receptors came from a female donor with Graves disease.

This clonotype was seen repeatedly, ten times or more. The junction departs from the called germline gene at one end, perhaps through a read error. The chain joins TRBV2 to TRBJ1-1; a possible D gene is TRBD1 (5 bases). Per the germline V gene, CDR1 is SNHLY and CDR2 is FYNNEI. This CDR3 contains 12 residues. The CDR3 loop reads CAWGGVNTEAFF. The CDR3 nucleotides are TGTGCCTGGGGAGGGGTGAACACTGAAGCCTTCTTT.

This clonotype has just a few counts. V gene TRBV6-2 or TRBV6-3 combines with J gene TRBJ1-3; D uncertain. This CDR3 has 18 amino acids. Per germline, CDR1 MNHEY and CDR2 SVGEGT. V was trimmed by 2 bases and J by 5 bases, leaving 22 bases between them. CDR3 sequence: CASSYLRPDGEPRNTIYF. The CDR3 bases are TGTGCCAGCAGTTACCTTCGTCCCGACGGGGAGCCTCGAAACACCATATATTTT.

The table lists this clonotype with a few counts. The chain uses TRBV18 and TRBJ2-7; 10 bases fit TRBD1. Looked up from germline, CDR1 is KGHSH and CDR2 is LQKENI. The CDR3 contains 16 residues. Unmatched junction bases numbered 7, after V lost 4 bases and J lost 1 base. CDR3 protein: CASSLKVGQGSYEQYF. In DNA, the CDR3 is TGTGCCAGCTCACTTAAGGTGGGACAGGGGTCCTACGAGCAGTACTTC.

The chain carries TRBV20-1 and TRBJ2-7, with D possibly being TRBD1 or TRBD2 (6 bases each). Looked up from germline, CDR1 is DFQATT and CDR2 is SNEGSKA (reference sequence). This CDR3 has 13 amino acids. Trimming took off 0 bases at V and 4 bases at J, with 10 bases between the two ends. The chain's CDR3 is CSAREPGAYEQYF. The DNA for the CDR3 is TGCAGTGCTAGAGAGCCGGGGGCTTACGAGCAGTACTTC.

The chain is built from TRBV27 and TRBJ2-5; D possibly corresponds to TRBD1 (6 bases). This CDR3 spans 13 amino acids. Trimming removed 6 bases at V and 2 bases at J, with 10 bases between. Germline V gives CDR1 MNHEY, CDR2 SMNVEV (reference sequence). The CDR3 DNA reads as TGTGCCAGCAGGCCAGGGGAACAAGAGACCCAGTACTTC. Its protein product is CASRPGEQETQYF.

This sequence joins TRBV29-1 and TRBJ2-2, with D maybe TRBD1 (6 bases). Trimming took 7 bases from V and 0 from J, leaving 9 bases between them. CDR1 is SQVTM and CDR2 is ANQGSEA in the germline V gene. This CDR3 comprises 13 residues. As DNA, the CDR3 is TGCAGCGCACAGGGCGCGAACACCGGGGAGCTGTTTTTT. Translating it yields CSAQGANTGELFF.

This clonotype was seen only a few times. This chain uses TRBV7-2 with TRBJ1-4; D may be TRBD1 (6 bases). Per the germline V gene, CDR1 is SGHTA and CDR2 is FQGNSA. The CDR3 runs 16 residues. The ends were cut back, 5 bases at V and 3 bases at J, with 16 bases in the middle. The DNA for the CDR3 is TGTGCCAGCAGCCCCTGGGGGGCCGGGGCTAATGAAAAACTGTTTTTT. Its translation is CASSPWGAGANEKLFF.

This rearrangement joins TRBV10-3 to TRBJ2-3; D ambiguous. Germline-derived CDR1 and CDR2 are ENHRY and SYGVKD. Trimming stripped 4 bases from V and 4 bases from J, with 12 bases between. CDR3 length equals 14 residues. The CDR3 region has the DNA TGTGCCATCAGTGCTGTTGTTGGCCCAGATACGCAGTATTTT. This gives the protein CAISAVVGPDTQYF.

This clonotype turned up a few times. The V call is TRBV20-1, the J call TRBJ2-2, with a weak D call TRBD1 (6 bases). Germline CDR1 and CDR2: DFQATT and SNEGSKA (reference sequence). CDR3 size: 14 residues. V gave up 3 bases and J gave up 2 bases, with 10 bases separating them. The CDR3 DNA reads TGCAGTGCTAGGGGACACAAAAACACCGGGGAGCTGTTTTTT. It is translated as CSARGHKNTGELFF.

This clonotype was seen at least ten times. DNA of the CDR3: TGTGCCAGCAGTTACTCCCCCGTGTTAGCGGTATCACAAGAGACCCAGTACTTC. It encodes CASSYSPVLAVSQETQYF. The chain links TRBV6-5 to TRBJ2-5; tentative D call: TRBD2 (6 bases). The CDR3 is 18 amino acids. The germline V gene encodes CDR1 MNHEY and CDR2 SVGAGI. Trimming stripped 0 bases from V and 2 bases from J, with 19 bases between.

This clonotype was detected many times. The V gene is TRBV3-1, the J gene TRBJ2-7, with D possibly being TRBD1 (5 bases). The length of the CDR3 is 13 residues. Germline CDR1 is LGHDT and CDR2 is YNNKEL (reference sequence). The germline V and J ends were trimmed by 1 base and 3 bases, with 7 bases remaining between them. In DNA form, the CDR3 reads TGTGCCAGCAGCCAAGGGACAAGCTACGAGCAGTACTTC. It is translated as CASSQGTSYEQYF.

There are many counts of this clonotype. This chain joins TRBV27 and TRBJ1-4; possible D gene TRBD1, 5 bases. V was clipped by 3 bases and J by 8 bases, with 13 bases between them. This CDR3 has 14 amino acids. CDR1 MNHEY and CDR2 SMNVEV come from the germline V gene (reference sequence). In nucleotides, the CDR3 is TGTGCCAGCAGTTTTTCAGGGCAGGGAGAAAAACTGTTTTTT. Translated, it gives CASSFSGQGEKLFF.

The chain recombines TRBV20-1 with TRBJ1-1, with TRBD1 matching 9 bases. V was clipped by 0 bases and J by 0 bases; unmatched bases: 8. CDR3 length: 17 amino acids. The germline V gene encodes CDR1 DFQATT and CDR2 SNEGSKA (reference sequence). CDR3 amino acids: CSARDLGQGVLNTEAFF. In DNA form, the CDR3 reads TGCAGTGCTAGAGATCTGGGACAGGGTGTGTTGAACACTGAAGCTTTCTTT.

CDR3 loop: CASSSMGANTGELFF. The DNA of the CDR3 is TGTGCCAGCAGCTCAATGGGGGCGAACACCGGGGAGCTGTTTTTT. The rearrangement links TRBV7-2 to TRBJ2-2; TRBD1 or TRBD2 may be the D gene (5 bases each). The V gene lost 4 bases and the J gene lost 0 bases, with 9 bases spanning the gap. The CDR3 spans 15 residues. Germline V CDR1 and CDR2: SGHTA, FQGNSA.

This clonotype was seen ten or more times. V gene TRBV28 combines with J gene TRBJ2-5; D remains unclear. The V and J ends lost 3 bases and 2 bases respectively, with 7 bases between them. The CDR3 sequence is 13 residues long. From germline, CDR1 is MDHEN and CDR2 SYDVKM. CDR3 protein: CASSFNLQETQYF. Here the CDR3 DNA reads TGTGCCAGCAGTTTCAATCTACAAGAGACCCAGTACTTC.

Concerning this clonotype itself: In this CDR3 the conserved last residue, phenylalanine or tryptophan, is missing, so a read error is likely. The chain couples TRBV7-9 to TRBJ2-7; 7 bases align to TRBD1. Trimming removed 6 bases from V and 1 base from J; junction bases left unmatched: 3. The V gene's germline CDR1 is SEHNR and CDR2 FQNEAQ (reference sequence). The CDR3 length is 13 residues. DNA of the CDR3: TGTGCCAGCAGTGGGGACAGTTCCTACGAGCAGTACCTC. It encodes CASSGDSSYEQYL.

The J gene is TRBJ1-2, the V gene TRBV30, with TRBD1 as a possible D gene (6 bases). Deletions cut 4 bases from V and 4 bases from J, with 10 bases between. Germline V CDR1 and CDR2: GTSNPN, SVGIG (reference sequence). This CDR3 region has 12 residues. CDR3 in amino acids: CAWIQGIYGYTF. The CDR3 bases are TGTGCCTGGATCCAGGGGATCTATGGCTACACCTTC.

This clonotype was seen at least ten times. The chain carries TRBV6-2 or TRBV6-3 and TRBJ2-7; possible D gene TRBD2, 6 bases. The V and J ends lost 5 bases and 3 bases respectively, with 14 bases between them. The CDR3 loop spans 14 amino acids. Per the germline V gene, CDR1 is MNHEY and CDR2 is SVGEGT. The CDR3 DNA is TGTGCCAGCAGTCTTCCGGGAGAGGGCTACGAGCAGTACTTC. The encoded protein is CASSLPGEGYEQYF.

This clonotype was seen repeatedly, ten times or more. J is TRBJ2-4 and V is TRBV28; D gene uncertain. Germline V gene data show CDR1 as MDHEN and CDR2 as SYDVKM. The V end was cut by 11 bases, the J end by 7 bases, with 9 bases between. The CDR3 loop spans 10 amino acids. The CDR3 reads CASSRNIQYF. The CDR3 nucleotides read TGTGCCTCGTCTCGGAACATTCAGTACTTC.

This clonotype was recorded a few times. The V call is TRBV7-9, the J call TRBJ2-7; D may match TRBD1 or TRBD2 (7 bases each). The germline gives CDR1 SEHNR, CDR2 FQNEAQ (reference sequence). Trimming left V 4 bases short and J 7 bases short, with 20 bases between. This CDR3 region has 15 residues. CDR3 region: CASSSSGTAGREQYF. CDR3 coding DNA: TGTGCCAGCAGCTCTTCCGGGACAGCGGGGAGGGAGCAGTACTTC.

In this sample, this clonotype turned up a few times. The chain is built from TRBV6-1 and TRBJ2-7; D uncertain. The V end was cut by 8 bases, the J end by 1 base, with 6 bases between. Germline lookup yields CDR1 MNHNS and CDR2 SASEGT. The CDR3 covers 11 residues. The CDR3 spells CASVTSYEQYF. The CDR3 DNA follows: TGTGCCAGCGTGACATCCTACGAGCAGTACTTC.

The V call is TRBV7-3, the J call TRBJ2-1; a possible D gene is TRBD1 (5 bases). Germline CDR1 and CDR2: SGHTA and FQGTGA. The CDR3 contains 15 residues. Trimming pared 5 bases from V and 2 bases from J, leaving 13 bases between. The CDR3 DNA is TGTGCCAGCAGCAAAACAGGTCTCGCCTACAATGAGCAGTTCTTC. This sequence encodes CASSKTGLAYNEQFF.

The chain couples TRBV6-6 to TRBJ2-5; 8 bases are a match to TRBD1. Per germline, CDR1 MNHNY and CDR2 SVGAGI (reference sequence). V shed 0 bases, J shed 5 bases, and the junction held 11 bases outside the gene matches. The CDR3 spans 17 residues. CDR3 in amino acids: CASSYSIPGGSRETQYF. CDR3 coding DNA: TGTGCCAGCAGTTACTCGATCCCAGGGGGCTCAAGGGAGACCCAGTACTTC.

This clonotype was recorded many times. The rearrangement uses TRBV6-1 and TRBJ2-5, with TRBD2 matching over 10 bases. CDR3 size: 16 residues. CDR1 and CDR2 from the germline V gene are MNHNS and SASEGT. Germline trimming cut 6 bases from V and 1 base from J; bases unmatched to any gene: 8. CDR3 DNA sequence: TGTGCCAGCAGAAAAGGGACTAGCGCAAGCCAAGAGACCCAGTACTTC. Protein product: CASRKGTSASQETQYF.

The V gene is TRBV6-2 or TRBV6-3, the J gene TRBJ2-5; either TRBD1 or TRBD2 may fit D (5 bases each). Germline CDR1 reads MNHEY; CDR2 reads SVGEGT. There are 14 residues in the CDR3. The ends were cut back, 8 bases at V and 5 bases at J, with 18 bases in the middle. CDR3: CASALRGTDETQYF. The CDR3 DNA sequence: TGTGCCAGCGCGTTACGAGGGACGGACGAGACCCAGTACTTC.

The V call is TRBV13, the J call TRBJ2-1; D may be TRBD2 (6 bases). V was cut by 5 bases and J by 5 bases, with 10 bases left in between. CDR3 size: 13 residues. Per the germline V gene, CDR1 is PRHDT and CDR2 is FYEKMQ (reference sequence). CDR3 coding DNA: TGTGCCAGCAGCACGGCTAGCGACAATGAGCAGTTCTTC. Protein: CASSTASDNEQFF.

In this sample, this clonotype turned up a few times. The chain links TRBV27 to TRBJ2-7; a possible D gene is TRBD1 (5 bases). CDR1 and CDR2 (germline): MNHEY, SMNVEV (reference sequence). The CDR3 loop spans 13 amino acids. The V end lost 2 bases, the J end lost 6 bases, and 11 bases lay between the germline ends. In DNA, the CDR3 is TGTGCCAGCAGTTTACCAGGGTCTGGCGAGCAGTACTTC. This gives the protein CASSLPGSGEQYF.

This clonotype was detected ten times or more. V and J are TRBV28 and TRBJ2-7; no firm D call. V lost 6 bases and J 1 base, leaving 13 bases between the germline ends. This CDR3 has 14 residues. The V gene's germline CDR1 is MDHEN and CDR2 SYDVKM. CDR3 amino acids: CASRLSRISYEQYF. As DNA, the CDR3 is TGTGCCAGCAGACTTAGCAGAATTTCCTACGAGCAGTACTTC.

The chain has TRBV19 and TRBJ2-7, with D tentatively TRBD2 (6 bases). V lost 7 bases, J lost 7 bases, and 17 bases lay in between. Germline loops: CDR1 LNHDA, CDR2 SQIVND (reference sequence). The CDR3 contains 13 residues. Here the CDR3 DNA reads TGTGCCAGTACTCCGTCTGTCGCGGGAGAGCAGTACTTC. Translating gives CASTPSVAGEQYF.

A word on this clonotype: A far larger clone is off by one base, so a read error is likely. The CDR3 does not close with the conserved phenylalanine or tryptophan, likely indicating a read error. The CDR3 loop is CASSYDSYEQYS. The CDR3 DNA reads TGTGCCAGCAGTTATGACTCCTACGAGCAGTACTCC. This chain uses TRBV6-9 with TRBJ2-7; D not resolved. Between the trimmed V and J ends, which lost 2 bases and 0 bases, there was a span of 2 bases. CDR1 and CDR2 from the germline V gene are MNHGY and SVAAGI. This CDR3 has 12 amino acids.